This is a list of T cell receptor beta chains from one sample in a study of blood T cell repertoires in COVID-19. Assay: immunoSEQ multiplex PCR; the TCRdb copy retains only in-frame clones and omits some. The table shows some 350,000 clones, with about nine tenths occurring only once. The sequencing input was peripheral blood. The receptor source for this set is a woman between 45 and 60 years old with COVID-19, enrolled during active disease. CDR3s include the opening cysteine and the closing phenylalanine or tryptophan. The order of the fields is V gene, D gene, J gene, clone size, CDR3 protein, CDR3 DNA. A D gene is named only where the DNA matches it firmly. The size of a clone is reported for some rows only, either as once, few or many, or as a class for expanded clones.

V gene: TRBV11-2
D gene: TRBD1
J gene: TRBJ1-1
clone size: NA
CDR3 protein: CASSLDRDGTEAFF
CDR3 DNA: TGTGCCAGCAGCCTCGACAGGGACGGCACTGAAGCTTTCTTT

V gene: TRBV12-5
D gene: TRBD2
J gene: TRBJ2-1
clone size: NA
CDR3 protein: CASGWSGTSGRLTRSYNEQFF
CDR3 DNA: TGTGCTAGTGGGTGGTCCGGGACTAGCGGGAGACTCACAAGGTCCTACAATGAGCAGTTCTTC

V gene: TRBV6-5
D gene: NA
J gene: TRBJ1-1
clone size: NA
CDR3 protein: CASSYSSGDTEAFF
CDR3 DNA: TGTGCCAGCAGTTACTCCTCCGGGGACACTGAAGCTTTCTTT

V gene: TRBV11-2
D gene: NA
J gene: TRBJ1-2
clone size: NA
CDR3 protein: CASSLVRDPNYGYTF
CDR3 DNA: TGTGCCAGCAGCTTAGTACGGGATCCTAACTATGGCTACACCTTC

V gene: TRBV14
D gene: NA
J gene: TRBJ1-4
clone size: NA
CDR3 protein: CASSKGRVTNEKLFF
CDR3 DNA: TGTGCCAGCAGCAAAGGGAGGGTGACTAATGAAAAACTGTTTTTT

V gene: TRBV5-4
D gene: TRBD2
J gene: TRBJ2-7
clone size: once
CDR3 protein: CASSLVSGGEQYF
CDR3 DNA: TGTGCCAGCAGCTTGGTAAGCGGGGGCGAGCAGTACTTC

V gene: TRBV19
D gene: NA
J gene: TRBJ1-4
clone size: NA
CDR3 protein: CASSIDRRVHNEKLFF
CDR3 DNA: TGTGCCAGTAGTATAGATCGCCGGGTGCATAATGAAAAACTGTTTTTT

V gene: TRBV7-6
D gene: TRBD1
J gene: TRBJ1-3
clone size: NA
CDR3 protein: CASSLITGEISGNTIYF
CDR3 DNA: TGTGCCAGCAGCCTAATTACAGGGGAGATCTCTGGAAACACCATATATTTT

V gene: TRBV14
D gene: TRBD2
J gene: TRBJ2-1
clone size: NA
CDR3 protein: CASSQDRLAGYNEQFF
CDR3 DNA: TGTGCCAGCAGCCAAGATCGACTAGCGGGGTACAATGAGCAGTTCTTC

V gene: TRBV5-1
D gene: TRBD1
J gene: TRBJ1-4
clone size: NA
CDR3 protein: CASRLTGYNEKLFF
CDR3 DNA: TGCGCCAGCAGATTGACAGGGTATAATGAAAAACTGTTTTTT

V gene: TRBV30
D gene: NA
J gene: TRBJ2-6
clone size: NA
CDR3 protein: CAWETSGANVLTF
CDR3 DNA: TGTGCCTGGGAGACATCTGGGGCCAACGTCCTGACTTTC